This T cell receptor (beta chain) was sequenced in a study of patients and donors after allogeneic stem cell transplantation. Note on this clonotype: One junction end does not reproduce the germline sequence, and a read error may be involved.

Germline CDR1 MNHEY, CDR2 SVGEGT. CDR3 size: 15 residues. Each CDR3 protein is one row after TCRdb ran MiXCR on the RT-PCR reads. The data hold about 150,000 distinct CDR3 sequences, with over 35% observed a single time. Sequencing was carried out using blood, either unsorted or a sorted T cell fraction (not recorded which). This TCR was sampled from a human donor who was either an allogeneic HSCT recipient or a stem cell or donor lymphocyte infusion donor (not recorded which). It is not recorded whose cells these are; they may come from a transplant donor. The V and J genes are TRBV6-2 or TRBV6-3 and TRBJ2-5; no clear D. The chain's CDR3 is CASTLSRVPQETLYF. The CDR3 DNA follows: TGTGCCAGCACTCTTTCCCGGGTACCTCAAGAGACCCTGTACTTC.